This TCR beta chain was obtained from a study of blood T cell repertoires in COVID-19 (dated by TCRdb to the early 2020s). Study-wide context: Collaborator samples came from the United States, Italy and Spain and covered acute and convalescent phases of COVID-19. The repertoires were made available in a free public database intended to serve as a resource for research on the immune response to SARS-CoV-2. The samples were drawn from two sources: the first 160 participants of the ongoing ImmuneRACE study, and approximately 1,300 subjects contributed by 6 global collaborators. Deeply sampled blood TCRbeta repertoires from subjects exposed to, actively infected with, or recovered from COVID-19 were included in the dataset. Where available, HLA class I and class II types were taken from metadata supplied by the sample provider and were not determined by assay-based typing. The prospective study material was composed of cDNA or gDNA derived from T cells, B-cell-depleted T cells, or PBMCs. A de-identified subject ID, COVID-19 status, age in years and sex were almost always included in the sample metadata. Results the study describes overall, beyond this receptor: How much clinical and demographic metadata was included differed by source and by participant, and the metadata was provided uncurated.

From the cysteine through the phenylalanine, the CDR3 covers 12 amino acids. The retained sequence is limited to the CDR3, 36 bases, with the frame set at the first base. CDR1 and CDR2 are read off the germline V gene (reference sequence) as SEHNR and FQNEAQ. Cut back by 5 bases and 2 bases, the V and J ends lie 5 bases apart. The immunoSEQ Assay, a bias-controlled multiplex PCR, was used to amplify TCRbeta CDR3 regions from genomic DNA. As for the authors' bioinformatics: Within the assay, amplification of reference gene primers was used to estimate how many nucleated cells each sample contained. Sequence reads were collapsed and filtered to measure the absolute abundance of every unique TCRbeta CDR3 rearrangement. For each sample, productive Simpson clonality was calculated as the square root of Simpson's diversity index across productive rearrangements. The source is immuneACCESS, and TCRdb retained only in-frame sequences with V and J called. Part of the clones is not carried over; for the studies checked, unresolved V genes explain less than half of this, and the remainder is unexplained. V, J and clone size are taken as reported in that table, and D and trimming were inferred from the DNA itself. This sample has about 58,000 clones in its table, and over 75% of those were observed once. Roughly 5.1% of the sample lies in the top ten.

With regard to this clone: Its binding antigen is unknown. No much larger clonotype is one base removed from it; base qualities were not supplied.

Each collaborating institution followed its own protocols to collect whole blood in K2EDTA tubes. For TCRbeta analysis, collaborators shipped samples in one of three forms: frozen whole blood, isolated PBMCs, or DNA extracted from either of those sample types. The V and J segments used are TRBV7-9 and TRBJ2-3; there is no confident call for the D gene. This receptor was taken from a man between 40 and 49 years old with active COVID-19. Input material: peripheral blood. The DNA sequence follows: TGTGCCAGCAGCCCCTCCACAGATACGCAGTATTTT. Its coded protein is CASSPSTDTQYF.